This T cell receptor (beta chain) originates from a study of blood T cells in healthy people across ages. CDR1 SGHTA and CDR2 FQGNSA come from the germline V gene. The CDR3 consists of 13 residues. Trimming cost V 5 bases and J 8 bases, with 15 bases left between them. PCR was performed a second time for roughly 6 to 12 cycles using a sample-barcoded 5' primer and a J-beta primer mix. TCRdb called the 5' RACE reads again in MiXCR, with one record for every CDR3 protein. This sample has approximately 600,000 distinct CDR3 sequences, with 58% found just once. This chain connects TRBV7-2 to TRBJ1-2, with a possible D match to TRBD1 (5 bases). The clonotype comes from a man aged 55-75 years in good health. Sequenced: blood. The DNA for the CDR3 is TGTGCCAGCAGCCGGCCGGGGGGAGAAGGCTACACCTTC. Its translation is CASSRPGGEGYTF.